Below, 26 T cell receptor beta chains from the same sample are listed, as sequenced in a study of cytomegalovirus exposure and HLA in healthy donors. The primer mix had 60 Vbeta and 13 Jbeta primers. Assay: immunoSEQ multiplex PCR; the TCRdb copy retains only in-frame clones and omits some. The table has 100,000 or so clones, just under 80% seen once. Source material: PBMCs. These receptors all come from a male donor in good health and CMV-seronegative.

There are a few counts of this clone. The J gene is TRBJ2-3, the V gene TRBV7-2, with D maybe TRBD2 (5 bases). Deletions cut 5 bases from V and 4 bases from J, with 10 bases between. CDR1 is SGHTA, CDR2 FQGNSA, per germline. This CDR3 contains 13 residues. The CDR3 loop reads CASSPAGADTQYF. As DNA, the CDR3 is TGTGCCAGCAGCCCTGCGGGCGCAGATACGCAGTATTTT.

This chain uses TRBV4-2 with TRBJ2-2; 13 positions agree with TRBD2. Looked up from germline, CDR1 is LGHNA and CDR2 is YNFKEQ. The CDR3 runs 18 residues. V gave up 1 base and J gave up 7 bases; unmatched junction bases: 9. The CDR3 here is CASSQVAGLAGWGGELFF. CDR3 nucleotides: TGTGCCAGCAGCCAAGTGGCGGGACTAGCGGGATGGGGCGGGGAGCTGTTTTTT.

The chain combines TRBV27 with TRBJ1-1; D is uncertain. The V end lost 2 bases, the J end lost 5 bases, and 9 bases lay between the germline ends. The CDR3 spans 13 residues. Germline V gene data show CDR1 as MNHEY and CDR2 as SMNVEV (reference sequence). CDR3 sequence reads: CASSLRGRTEAFF. In nucleotides, the CDR3 is TGTGCCAGCAGTTTAAGAGGGCGGACTGAAGCTTTCTTT.

The chain links TRBV10-3 to TRBJ1-2; 9 positions agree with TRBD1. The CDR3 extends over 16 amino acids. Trimming removed 0 bases from V and 2 bases from J; junction bases left unmatched: 4. The germline V gene encodes CDR1 ENHRY and CDR2 SYGVKD. The CDR3 sequence: CAISESGQGTNYGYTF. The DNA of the CDR3 is TGTGCCATCAGTGAGTCCGGACAGGGGACAAACTATGGCTACACCTTC.

CDR3 DNA: TGTGCCAGCAGGGGATTGGGGGGGAGCTCCTACGAGCAGTACTTC. This codes for CASRGLGGSSYEQYF. The gene calls are TRBV6-5 and TRBJ2-7; 7 nucleotides align to TRBD2. V gave up 6 bases and J gave up 0 bases; unmatched junction bases: 8. The CDR3 is 15 amino acids. The V gene's germline CDR1 is MNHEY and CDR2 SVGAGI.

Only a few counts were recorded for this clone. The chain couples TRBV27 to TRBJ2-1; 7 bases align to TRBD2. Trimming at V came to 0 bases and at J to 4 bases, leaving 9 bases not matched to a gene. Germline V gene lookup returns CDR1 MNHEY and CDR2 SMNVEV (reference sequence). The CDR3 spans 17 residues. This chain's CDR3 is CASSLSAAGAVYNEQFF. CDR3 DNA: TGTGCCAGCAGTTTATCGGCGGCGGGAGCAGTATACAATGAGCAGTTCTTC.

The CDR3 region is CAGRLAGTDTQYF. The CDR3 bases are TGTGCCGGAAGACTAGCGGGCACAGATACGCAGTATTTT. This chain joins TRBV6-6 and TRBJ2-3; TRBD2 aligns across 9 bases. Germline CDR1 and CDR2: MNHNY and SVGAGI (reference sequence). The CDR3 is made up of 13 amino acids. With V trimmed by 11 bases and J by 1 base, 4 bases remained unmatched.

The chain uses TRBV11-3 and TRBJ2-1; a possible D gene is TRBD2 (5 bases). Germline V gene sequence: CDR1 SGHNT, CDR2 YENEEA. V lost 4 bases and J lost 11, with 12 bases in between. CDR3 size: 12 residues. The DNA of the CDR3 is TGTGCCAGCAGCTCGGGGAGTTCCCAGCAGTTCTTC. It is translated as CASSSGSSQQFF.

This chain joins TRBV9 and TRBJ2-3; a weak D match, TRBD2 (5 bases). Germline CDR1 is SGDLS and CDR2 is YYNGEE. This CDR3 is 11 amino acids long. V was shortened by 5 bases and J by 5 bases, with 6 bases between the two germline ends. The CDR3 DNA follows: TGTGCCAGCAGTGGAGGAGATACGCAGTATTTT. Its protein product is CASSGGDTQYF.

The rearrangement links TRBV2 to TRBJ2-7; 9 bases line up with TRBD1. Germline values: CDR1 SNHLY, CDR2 FYNNEI. V was pared by 7 bases and J by 3 bases, with 4 bases of the junction left unmatched. This CDR3 contains 13 residues. The CDR3 DNA is TGTGCCAGCAAGGGACAGGGTAACTACGAGCAGTACTTC. Its protein product is CASKGQGNYEQYF.

The chain uses TRBV5-1 and TRBJ2-2; no clear D. From germline, CDR1 is SGHRS and CDR2 YFSETQ. The length of the CDR3 is 14 residues. V lost 1 base, J lost 3 bases, and 7 bases lay in between. CDR3 loop: CASSLTSDTGELFF. The CDR3 DNA is TGCGCCAGCAGCTTGACGTCGGACACCGGGGAGCTGTTTTTT.

As DNA, the CDR3 is TGTGCCAGCAGCTTGACTGGACAGGGGTATGCCCAGTACTTC. It translates to CASSLTGQGYAQYF. The rearrangement uses TRBV5-8 and TRBJ2-5, with 9 positions matching TRBD1. The CDR3 totals 14 residues. Germline V gene data show CDR1 as SGHTS and CDR2 as YDEGEE. The V and J ends lost 1 base and 9 bases, in that order; junction bases with no gene match: 7.

The chain combines TRBV4-1 with TRBJ2-7; TRBD2 matches at 13 bases. The CDR3 totals 16 residues. Trimming removed 0 bases from V and 3 bases from J; junction bases left unmatched: 2. Germline V gene data show CDR1 as MGHRA and CDR2 as YSYEKL. CDR3 residues: CASSQDGTSGIYEQYF. Written as DNA, the CDR3 is TGCGCCAGCAGCCAAGATGGGACTAGCGGGATCTACGAGCAGTACTTC.

The chain is built from TRBV7-9 and TRBJ2-3, with 11 bases fitting TRBD2. Germline CDR1 and CDR2: SEHNR and FQNEAQ (reference sequence). Trimming removed 3 bases from V and 1 base from J; junction bases left unmatched: 9. The CDR3 covers 18 residues. In DNA form, the CDR3 reads TGTGCCAGCAGCTTCTCTCCGTTACTAGCGGGAGGCACAGATACGCAGTATTTT. Amino acid sequence: CASSFSPLLAGGTDTQYF.

This chain connects TRBV5-5 to TRBJ2-7; weak D call: TRBD2 (6 bases). V gave up 4 bases and J gave up 1 base, with 12 bases separating them. Germline assignment: CDR1 SGHKS and CDR2 YYEKEE (reference sequence). The CDR3 length is 14 residues. The CDR3 DNA is TGTGCCAGCAGCCTAAACGGGGGATCCTACGAGCAGTACTTC. It specifies CASSLNGGSYEQYF.

The sample holds a few counts of this clone. V usage is TRBV6-5 and J usage is TRBJ2-2; perhaps TRBD2 as D (5 bases). Germline V lookup: CDR1 MNHEY, CDR2 SVGAGI. Trimming shortened V by 6 bases and J by 5 bases, and 10 bases separated the two germline ends. The CDR3 extends over 13 amino acids. CDR3 loop: CASRRETTGELFF. CDR3 sequence (DNA): TGTGCCAGCAGAAGGGAGACGACCGGGGAGCTGTTTTTT.

The table lists this clone with a count of one. This chain uses TRBV29-1 with TRBJ2-3; a possible D gene is TRBD2 (6 bases). V was clipped by 4 bases and J by 6 bases, with 20 bases between them. This CDR3 region has 15 residues. CDR1 is SQVTM and CDR2 is ANQGSEA in the germline V gene. The CDR3 DNA is TGCAGCGTTGGTTATTCGGGCGGGACCTTGGATACGCAGTATTTT. This codes for CSVGYSGGTLDTQYF.

In its sample, this clone was seen a few times. V usage is TRBV7-2 and J usage is TRBJ1-2, with D maybe TRBD1 (5 bases). CDR3 length: 13 amino acids. Germline-derived CDR1 and CDR2 are SGHTA and FQGNSA. Trimming shortened V by 6 bases and J by 3 bases, and 11 bases separated the two germline ends. CDR3 residues: CASSKQAHYGYTF. CDR3 sequence (DNA): TGTGCCAGCAGTAAACAGGCTCACTATGGCTACACCTTC.

V is TRBV15 and J is TRBJ2-1; D is ambiguous. V lost 0 bases to trimming and J lost 0 bases, with 6 bases between them. This CDR3 is built from 15 residues. CDR1 LNHNV and CDR2 YYDKDF come from the germline V gene (reference sequence). The chain's CDR3 is CATSREAPSYNEQFF. The CDR3 bases are TGTGCCACCAGCAGAGAAGCGCCCTCCTACAATGAGCAGTTCTTC.

V is TRBV5-1 and J is TRBJ2-7; 15 bases agree with TRBD2. V shed 5 bases and J 4 bases; nucleotides not matched to a gene: 4. Germline lookup yields CDR1 SGHRS and CDR2 YFSETQ. The CDR3 totals 15 residues. The CDR3 protein is CASSPGLAGGYEQYF. In DNA, the CDR3 is TGCGCCAGCAGTCCGGGACTAGCGGGAGGATACGAGCAGTACTTC.

There are a few counts of this clone. The chain joins TRBV6-5 to TRBJ2-7; tentative D call: TRBD1 (6 bases). The V gene's germline CDR1 is MNHEY and CDR2 SVGAGI. The V and J ends lost 2 bases and 4 bases respectively, with 15 bases between them. The CDR3 consists of 15 residues. CDR3 region: CASSYRRGSEYEQYF. The CDR3 DNA sequence: TGTGCCAGCAGTTACAGAAGGGGGTCTGAGTACGAGCAGTACTTC.

CDR3 loop: CASSSRGRETQYF. In DNA, the CDR3 is TGTGCCAGCAGTTCGAGGGGGCGAGAGACCCAGTACTTC. V and J are TRBV28 and TRBJ2-5; 7 bases map to TRBD1. The CDR3 has 13 residues. Germline V lookup: CDR1 MDHEN, CDR2 SYDVKM. V dropped 4 bases and J dropped 4; count of bases not matched to a gene: 3.

To note about this clone: Other DNA sequences of this sample code for an identical CDR3. CDR3: CASTPSGGYNEQFF. For the CDR3, the DNA is TGCGCCAGCACACCTAGCGGGGGCTACAATGAGCAGTTCTTC. The chain recombines TRBV5-1 with TRBJ2-1, with 10 nucleotides matching TRBD2. The germline CDR1 and CDR2 sequences are SGHRS and YFSETQ. With 6 bases clipped from V and 3 bases from J, the junction kept 3 bases outside the gene matches. This CDR3 has 14 amino acids.

This sequence joins TRBV11-2 and TRBJ2-7; 12 positions match TRBD1. The V segment lost 3 bases and the J segment 6 bases; nucleotides outside the gene matches: 9. Germline CDR1 and CDR2: SGHAT and FQNNGV. This CDR3 is 16 amino acids long. CDR3 coding DNA: TGTGCCAGCAGCTTCCTTACGGGACAGGGGGCCTCCGAGCAGTACTTC. Its protein product is CASSFLTGQGASEQYF.

The chain uses TRBV29-1 and TRBJ1-2; maybe TRBD1 (5 bases). The CDR3 totals 11 residues. The V end was cut by 7 bases, the J end by 5 bases, with 11 bases between. Per the germline V gene, CDR1 is SQVTM and CDR2 is ANQGSEA. CDR3 DNA: TGCAGCGACTGGGGCCCTTATGGCTACACCTTC. This gives the protein CSDWGPYGYTF.

The V and J genes are TRBV18 and TRBJ2-1; possibly TRBD1 for D (5 bases). The germline V gene has CDR1 KGHSH and CDR2 LQKENI. This CDR3 comprises 17 residues. Trimming cost V 1 base and J 4 bases, with 17 bases left between them. The CDR3 sequence is CASSPRVGLGDYNEQFF. CDR3 bases: TGTGCCAGCTCACCACGAGTAGGGCTAGGGGATTACAATGAGCAGTTCTTC.